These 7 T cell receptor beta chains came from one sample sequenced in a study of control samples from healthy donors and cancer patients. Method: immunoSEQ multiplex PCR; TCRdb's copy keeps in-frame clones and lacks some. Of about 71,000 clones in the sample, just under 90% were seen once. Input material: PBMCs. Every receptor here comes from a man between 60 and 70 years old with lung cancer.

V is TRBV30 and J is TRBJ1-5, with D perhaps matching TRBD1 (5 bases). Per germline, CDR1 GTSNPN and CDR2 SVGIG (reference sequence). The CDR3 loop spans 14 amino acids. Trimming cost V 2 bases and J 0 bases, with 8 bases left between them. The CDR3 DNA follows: TGTGCCTGGAGTCGGGGGGGTAGCAATCAGCCCCAGCATTTT. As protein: CAWSRGGSNQPQHF. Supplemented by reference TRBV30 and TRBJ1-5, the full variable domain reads SQTIHQWPATLVQPVGSPLSLECTVEGTSNPNLYWYRQAAGRGLQLLFYSVGIGQISSEVPQNLSASRPQDRQFILSSKKLLLSDSGFYLCAWSRGGSNQPQHFGDGTRLSIL.

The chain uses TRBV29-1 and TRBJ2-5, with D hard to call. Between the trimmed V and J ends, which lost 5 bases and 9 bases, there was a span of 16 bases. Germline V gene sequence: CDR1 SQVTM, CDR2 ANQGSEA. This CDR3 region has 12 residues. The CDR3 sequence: CSVPLTGVAQYF. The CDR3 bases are TGCAGCGTTCCATTGACCGGAGTGGCCCAGTACTTC.

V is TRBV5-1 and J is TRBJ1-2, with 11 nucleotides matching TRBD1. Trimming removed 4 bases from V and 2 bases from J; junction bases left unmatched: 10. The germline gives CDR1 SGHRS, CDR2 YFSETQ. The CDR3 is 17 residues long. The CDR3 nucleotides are TGCGCCAGCAGCCGGGCGGACAGGGGGCGATACAACTATGGCTACACCTTC. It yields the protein CASSRADRGRYNYGYTF.

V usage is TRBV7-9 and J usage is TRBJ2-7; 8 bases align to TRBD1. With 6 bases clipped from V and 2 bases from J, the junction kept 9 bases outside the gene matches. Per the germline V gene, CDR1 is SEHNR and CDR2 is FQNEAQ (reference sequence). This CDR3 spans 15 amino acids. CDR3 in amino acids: CASSAPQTGAYEQYF. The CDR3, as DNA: TGTGCCAGCAGTGCTCCGCAGACAGGGGCCTACGAGCAGTACTTC.

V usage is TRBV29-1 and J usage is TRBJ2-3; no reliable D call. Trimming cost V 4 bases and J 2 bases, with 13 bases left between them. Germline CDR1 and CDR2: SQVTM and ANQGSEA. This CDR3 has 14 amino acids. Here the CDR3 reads CSVALLAITDTQYF. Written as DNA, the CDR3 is TGCAGCGTTGCCCTTCTTGCTATCACAGATACGCAGTATTTT.

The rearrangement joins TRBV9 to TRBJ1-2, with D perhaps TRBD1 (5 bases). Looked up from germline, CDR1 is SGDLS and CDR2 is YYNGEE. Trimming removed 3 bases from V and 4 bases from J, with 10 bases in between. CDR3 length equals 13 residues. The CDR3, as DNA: TGTGCCAGCAGCGCCGGGGGTGGCTATGGCTACACCTTC. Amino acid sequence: CASSAGGGYGYTF.

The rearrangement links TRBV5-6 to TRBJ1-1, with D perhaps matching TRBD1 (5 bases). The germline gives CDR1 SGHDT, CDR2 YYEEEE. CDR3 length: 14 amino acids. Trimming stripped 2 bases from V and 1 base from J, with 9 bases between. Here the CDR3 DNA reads TGTGCCAGCAGCTTCTTGGACAAGAACACTGAAGCTTTCTTT. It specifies CASSFLDKNTEAFF.